One and the same sample provided the 7 T cell receptor beta chains below, sequenced in a study of shared clonotypes between healthy human individuals. Clones were sequenced by immunoSEQ multiplex PCR, and TCRdb holds only the in-frame ones, with some missing. The table lists approximately 1,000,000 clones, more than 75% of them singletons. Sequences were obtained from memory CD4+ T cells from PBMCs. The subset here: CD45RA-negative fraction. These receptors came from a man aged 18 to 30 in good health. Some clones in this sample may be carry-over from other donors' samples.

V is TRBV28 and J is TRBJ1-1; D unresolved. Germline CDR1 and CDR2: MDHEN and SYDVKM. V shed 10 bases and J shed 5 bases, with 17 bases lying between them. The CDR3 extends over 13 amino acids. The CDR3 is CAIFGRGWTEAFF. The CDR3 DNA sequence: TGTGCCATCTTTGGGCGGGGATGGACTGAAGCTTTCTTT.

This clone has a single count. V gene TRBV2 combines with J gene TRBJ1-4; 8 bases line up with TRBD1. CDR1 SNHLY and CDR2 FYNNEI come from the germline V gene. CDR3 length: 14 residues. The ends lost 6 bases at V and 5 bases at J; junction bases unmatched: 5. The chain's CDR3 is CASSPTGANEKLFF. The CDR3 DNA follows: TGTGCCAGCAGCCCGACAGGGGCAAATGAAAAACTGTTTTTT.

This clone was observed a single time. The rearrangement links TRBV4-3 to TRBJ2-3, with 11 bases matching TRBD2. The CDR3 length is 19 residues. Germline values: CDR1 LGHNA, CDR2 YSLEER. V dropped 1 base and J dropped 2; count of bases not matched to a gene: 11. The DNA of the CDR3 is TGCGCCAGCAGCCAAGGGTTCGGGACTAGCGGAACCAACACAGATACGCAGTATTTT. Translation: CASSQGFGTSGTNTDTQYF.

There are a few counts of this clone. The chain couples TRBV11-2 to TRBJ1-5; D is undetermined. From germline, CDR1 is SGHAT and CDR2 FQNNGV. This CDR3 has 14 residues. V was cut by 1 base and J by 4 bases, with 8 bases left in between. Here the CDR3 reads CASSLVSRNQPQHF. The DNA of the CDR3 is TGTGCCAGCAGCTTAGTGAGCAGGAATCAGCCCCAGCATTTT.

This clone appeared a few times. This chain connects TRBV11-2 to TRBJ1-5, with 8 bases matching TRBD1. The V segment lost 3 bases and the J segment 5 bases; nucleotides outside the gene matches: 0. This CDR3 contains 13 residues. Germline V lookup: CDR1 SGHAT, CDR2 FQNNGV. The CDR3 is CASSLTGDQPQHF. As DNA, the CDR3 is TGTGCCAGCAGCTTGACAGGGGATCAGCCCCAGCATTTT.

On this clone: Other DNA sequences from this sample encode an identical CDR3 as well. V and J are TRBV28 and TRBJ1-2, with D unresolved. V was shortened by 3 bases and J by 2 bases, with 7 bases between the two germline ends. The V gene's germline CDR1 is MDHEN and CDR2 SYDVKM. The CDR3 is 13 amino acids. For the CDR3, the DNA is TGTGCCAGCAGTTTGAGGGTCAACTATGGCTACACCTTC. It is translated as CASSLRVNYGYTF.

This rearrangement joins TRBV11-2 to TRBJ2-3, with 9 bases fitting TRBD2. Looked up from germline, CDR1 is SGHAT and CDR2 is FQNNGV. The CDR3 spans 18 residues. V dropped 1 base and J dropped 2; count of bases not matched to a gene: 10. The CDR3 DNA follows: TGTGCCAGCAGCTTAGGTGTAAGCGGGAGGTCGAACACAGATACGCAGTATTTT. Residues: CASSLGVSGRSNTDTQYF. The full variable domain, in which reference TRBV11-2 and TRBJ2-3 provide the parts outside the CDR3, is EAGVAQSPRYKIIEKRQSVAFWCNPISGHATLYWYQQILGQGPKLLIQFQNNGVVDDSQLPKDRFSAERLKGVDSTLKIQPAKLEDSAVYLCASSLGVSGRSNTDTQYFGPGTRLTVL.